The clone carrying this T cell receptor beta chain was picked up many times. What it recognizes is unknown. This specimen belongs to a study of T cells in Graves' hyperthyroidism and ophthalmopathy. Ophthalmopathy cases scored 3 or more on the Clinical Activity Score and 4 or more on NOSPECS grade, with duration below 3 months. Uncontrolled infection, other autoimmune disease, pregnancy or lactation disqualified patients from enrolment. The authors obtained PBMCs from about 9.5 ml of fresh peripheral blood. General study results and limits: Most thyroid clonotypes expanded above 0.001 were also detected in blood.

TCR beta CDR3 sequences were amplified from RNA transcripts. Initially, a first-round RT-PCR of the TCR CDR3 employed the HTBI primer set. MiXCR, applied by TCRdb to the multiplex PCR reads, yields one record per CDR3 protein. This sample has 500,000 or so distinct CDR3 sequences, with 15% to 20% found just once. The CDR3 is 15 residues long. V lost 4 bases to trimming and J lost 6 bases, with 16 bases between them. Per the germline V gene, CDR1 is SGHVS and CDR2 is FQNEAQ. Input material: blood. V gene TRBV7-8 combines with J gene TRBJ2-1, with TRBD2 as a possible D gene (6 bases). The sequence was obtained from a woman in her twenties or thirties with Graves' ophthalmopathy. The CDR3 DNA follows: TGTGCCAGCAGCTCCACACTGGGACTGTCCAATGAGCAGTTCTTC. Protein product: CASSSTLGLSNEQFF.